The clone carrying this TCR beta chain was counted only a few times. Its specificity is unknown. The sample originates from a study of cytomegalovirus exposure and HLA in healthy donors. Study-wide results and caveats: In vitro work confirmed that a few CMV-associated chains recognize CMV antigens. Reportedly, diagnosis of cytomegalovirus status by the classifier showed high specificity and sensitivity. While the bulk of TCR sequences proved rare, some public TCRs turned up in many donors.

The V segment lost 3 bases and the J segment 7 bases; nucleotides outside the gene matches: 3. Germline CDR1 SGHVS, CDR2 FNYEAQ. CDR3 length: 13 residues. Generated by immunoSEQ multiplex PCR, the TCRdb table keeps only in-frame clones and is missing some. The table records approximately 150,000 clones, more than 75% of them present only once. V and J are TRBV7-6 and TRBJ1-5; 7 nucleotides line up with TRBD1. Sequencing was carried out using PBMCs. The receptor was derived from a man aged 18 to 29 in good health and CMV-seropositive. The CDR3 sequence: CASSFGTAQPQHF. CDR3 DNA sequence: TGTGCCAGCAGCTTTGGGACAGCCCAGCCCCAGCATTTT.